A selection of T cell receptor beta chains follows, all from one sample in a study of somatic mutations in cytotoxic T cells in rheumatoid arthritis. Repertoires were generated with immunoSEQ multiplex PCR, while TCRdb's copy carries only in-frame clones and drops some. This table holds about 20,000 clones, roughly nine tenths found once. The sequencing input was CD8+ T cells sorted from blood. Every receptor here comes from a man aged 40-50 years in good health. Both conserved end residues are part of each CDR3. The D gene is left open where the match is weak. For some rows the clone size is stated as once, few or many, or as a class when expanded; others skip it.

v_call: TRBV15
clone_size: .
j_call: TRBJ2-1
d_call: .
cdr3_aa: CATSRDDNFWEQFF
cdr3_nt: TGTGCCACCAGCAGAGATGATAACTTCTGGGAGCAGTTCTTC

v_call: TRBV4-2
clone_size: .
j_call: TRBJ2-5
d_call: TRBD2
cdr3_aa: CASSEGLAGVVQETQYF
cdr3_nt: TGTGCCAGCAGCGAGGGACTAGCGGGAGTAGTTCAAGAGACCCAGTACTTC

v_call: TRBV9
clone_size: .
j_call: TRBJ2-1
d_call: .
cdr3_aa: CASSDGLAGGGDEQFF
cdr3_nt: TGTGCCAGCAGCGATGGACTAGCAGGGGGTGGCGATGAGCAGTTCTTC

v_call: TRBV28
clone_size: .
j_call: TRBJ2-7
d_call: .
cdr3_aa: CASSFDRAYEQYF
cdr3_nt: TGTGCCAGCAGTTTCGACAGAGCCTACGAGCAGTACTTC

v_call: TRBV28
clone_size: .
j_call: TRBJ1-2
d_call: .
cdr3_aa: CASSFESITSLRNYGYTF
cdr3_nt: TGTGCCAGCAGTTTCGAGAGTATAACTTCACTTCGAAACTATGGCTACACCTTC

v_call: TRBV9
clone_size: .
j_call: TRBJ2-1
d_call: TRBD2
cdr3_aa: CASRPGLVHNEQFF
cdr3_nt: TGTGCCAGCCGACCGGGACTAGTTCATAATGAGCAGTTCTTC

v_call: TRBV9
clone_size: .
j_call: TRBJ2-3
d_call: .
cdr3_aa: CASSGQGDTQYF
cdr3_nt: TGTGCCAGCAGCGGGCAAGGCGATACGCAGTATTTT

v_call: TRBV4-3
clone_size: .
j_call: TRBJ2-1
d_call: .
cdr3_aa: CASSQEHHLDPNEQFF
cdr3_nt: TGCGCCAGCAGCCAAGAGCACCACCTAGACCCCAATGAGCAGTTCTTC

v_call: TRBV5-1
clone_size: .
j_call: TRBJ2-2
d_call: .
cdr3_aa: CASSLGDGRTGELFF
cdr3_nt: TGCGCCAGCAGCTTGGGGGACGGTCGCACCGGGGAGCTGTTTTTT

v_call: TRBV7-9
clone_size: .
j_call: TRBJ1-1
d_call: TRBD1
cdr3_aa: CASSLTGVVEAFF
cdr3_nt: TGTGCCAGCAGCCTTACAGGGGTTGTTGAAGCTTTCTTT

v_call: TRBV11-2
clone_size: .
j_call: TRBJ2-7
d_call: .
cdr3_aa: CASSLGTSDEQYF
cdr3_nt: TGTGCCAGCAGCTTAGGGACAAGCGACGAGCAGTACTTC

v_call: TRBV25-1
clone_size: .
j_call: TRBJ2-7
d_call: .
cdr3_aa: CASSRSYEQYF
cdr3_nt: TGTGCCAGCAGTCGGTCCTACGAGCAGTACTTC

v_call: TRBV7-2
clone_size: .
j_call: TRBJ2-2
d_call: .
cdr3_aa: CASSFAPNTGELFF
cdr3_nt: TGTGCCAGCAGCTTCGCCCCCAACACCGGGGAGCTGTTTTTT

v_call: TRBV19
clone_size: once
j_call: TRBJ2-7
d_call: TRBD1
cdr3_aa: CASSWATGAYEQYF
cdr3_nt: TGTGCCAGTAGTTGGGCGACAGGGGCCTACGAGCAGTACTTC

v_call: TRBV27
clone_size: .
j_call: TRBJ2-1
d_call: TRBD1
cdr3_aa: CASSLYPPSGTGGYNEQFF
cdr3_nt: TGTGCCAGCAGTTTATACCCCCCTTCCGGGACAGGGGGCTACAATGAGCAGTTCTTC

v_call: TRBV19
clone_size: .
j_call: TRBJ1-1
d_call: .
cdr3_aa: CASSILSGPSEAFF
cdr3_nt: TGTGCCAGTAGTATTTTATCAGGGCCAAGCGAAGCTTTCTTT

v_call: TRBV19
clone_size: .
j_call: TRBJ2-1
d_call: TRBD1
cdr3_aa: CASSTNPGQVYNEQFF
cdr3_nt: TGTGCCAGTAGTACTAATCCGGGACAGGTATACAATGAGCAGTTCTTC

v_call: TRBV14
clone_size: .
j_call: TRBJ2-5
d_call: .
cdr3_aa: CASSQDGDFWYQETQYF
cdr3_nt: TGTGCCAGCAGCCAAGATGGAGACTTTTGGTACCAAGAGACCCAGTACTTC

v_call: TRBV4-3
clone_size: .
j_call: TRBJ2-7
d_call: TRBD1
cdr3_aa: CASSYGQGDEQYF
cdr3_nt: TGCGCCAGCAGCTACGGACAGGGGGACGAGCAGTACTTC

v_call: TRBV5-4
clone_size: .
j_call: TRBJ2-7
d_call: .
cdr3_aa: CASSPGPTRNLEQYF
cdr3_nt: TGTGCCAGCAGCCCCGGACCTACACGGAACCTCGAGCAGTACTTC

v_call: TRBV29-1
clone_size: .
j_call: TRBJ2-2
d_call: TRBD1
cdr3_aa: CSVVAGTGTGGELFF
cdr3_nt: TGCAGCGTTGTAGCAGGGACAGGGACCGGCGGGGAGCTGTTTTTT

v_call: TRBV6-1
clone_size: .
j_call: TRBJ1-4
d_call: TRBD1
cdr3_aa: CASSEARGDRGNEKLFF
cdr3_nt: TGTGCCAGCAGTGAAGCCCGGGGTGACAGGGGAAATGAAAAACTGTTTTTT

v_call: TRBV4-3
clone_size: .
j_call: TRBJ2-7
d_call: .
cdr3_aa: CASSQDSRLASGYEQYF
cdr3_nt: TGCGCCAGCAGCCAAGATTCTCGACTCGCTTCTGGTTACGAGCAGTACTTC

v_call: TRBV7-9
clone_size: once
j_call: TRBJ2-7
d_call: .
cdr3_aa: CASSFSLEQYF
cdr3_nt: TGTGCCAGCAGCTTTTCTCTAGAGCAGTACTTC

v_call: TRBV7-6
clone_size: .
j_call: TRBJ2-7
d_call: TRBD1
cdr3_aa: CASSSRAGTGGLREQYF
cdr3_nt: TGTGCCAGCAGCTCCCGCGCCGGGACAGGGGGTCTTCGTGAGCAGTACTTC